The clone carrying this T cell receptor (beta chain) occurred a few times. This entry comes from a study of CD8 T cells in ankylosing spondylitis. TCRdb passed the 5' RACE reads through MiXCR, listing each CDR3 protein once. The sample lists 150,000 or so distinct CDR3 sequences, 9.8% occurring once. The CDR3 sequence is 14 residues long. Trimming cost V 1 base and J 3 bases, with 10 bases left between them. Germline V gives CDR1 SGHAT, CDR2 FQNNGV. Source material: blood, either unsorted or a sorted T cell fraction (not recorded which). The clonotype was recovered from a female donor with ankylosing spondylitis or in good health (not recorded which). The rearrangement joins TRBV11-2 to TRBJ2-7; D remains ambiguous. CDR3 sequence reads: CASSLAPEDYEQYF. The CDR3 bases are TGTGCCAGCAGCTTAGCACCTGAGGACTACGAGCAGTACTTC.